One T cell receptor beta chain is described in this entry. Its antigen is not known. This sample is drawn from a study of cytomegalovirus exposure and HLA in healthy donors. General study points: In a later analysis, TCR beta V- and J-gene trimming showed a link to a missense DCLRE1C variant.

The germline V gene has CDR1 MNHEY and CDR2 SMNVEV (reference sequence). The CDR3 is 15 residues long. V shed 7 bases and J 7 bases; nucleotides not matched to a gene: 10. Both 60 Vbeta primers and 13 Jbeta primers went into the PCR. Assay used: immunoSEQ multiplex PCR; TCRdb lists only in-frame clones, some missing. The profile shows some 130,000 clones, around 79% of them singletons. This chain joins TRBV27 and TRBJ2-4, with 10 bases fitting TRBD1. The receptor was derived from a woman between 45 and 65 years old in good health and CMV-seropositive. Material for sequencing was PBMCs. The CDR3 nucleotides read TGTGCCAGCATGTGTAGACAGGGGGCGTTGAACATTCAGTACTTC. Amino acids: CASMCRQGALNIQYF.